This TCR beta chain stems from a study of T-cell reconstitution after alpha-beta-depleted transplantation in children. This clonotype was seen more than once but under ten times. Its antigen is undetermined. The TCRbeta library incorporated unique molecular identifiers. TCRdb independently ran MiXCR on the PCR reads; one entry per CDR3 protein. Among roughly 350,000 distinct CDR3 sequences listed, roughly 15% were seen once. General observations from the study: Newly made T cells mostly supplied T-cell counts and diversity one year after transplant.

Source: PBMCs, mostly from graft donor cells, taken 360 days after TCRalphabeta/CD19-depleted stem cell transplant. The TCR sequence derives from a male patient under 10 years old who had a stem cell transplant for acute lymphoblastic leukemia, so the T cells may come from the graft donor.

The DNA for the CDR3 is TGCAGCGTTGAGACCGGGACAGTGAACACCGGGGAGCTGTTTTTT. This sequence encodes CSVETGTVNTGELFF. The rearrangement uses TRBV29-1 and TRBJ2-2, with 7 bases that match TRBD1. Germline assignment: CDR1 SQVTM and CDR2 ANQGSEA. The CDR3 runs 15 residues. Trimming at V came to 3 bases and at J to 1 base, leaving 5 bases not matched to a gene.